These T cell receptor beta chains were read from a single sample in a study of T cells in Graves' hyperthyroidism and ophthalmopathy. TCRdb re-called the multiplex PCR reads with MiXCR, one entry per CDR3 protein. The repertoire has nearly 600,000 distinct CDR3 sequences, 14% of them found once; the top ten carry roughly 7%. The material sequenced was blood. These receptors came from a woman aged 18-29 years with Graves' ophthalmopathy. CDR3s include the opening cysteine and the closing phenylalanine or tryptophan. A D gene is named only where the DNA matches it firmly. Some rows mark clone size as missing; the rest say once, few, many or name a class of expanded clone.

v_gene: TRBV5-1
d_gene: -
abundance: many
j_gene: TRBJ1-1
CDR3aa: CASSFGGAEAFF
CDR3nt: TGCGCCAGCAGCTTCGGGGGAGCTGAAGCTTTCTTT

v_gene: TRBV6-2/TRBV6-3
d_gene: -
abundance: many
j_gene: TRBJ2-5
CDR3aa: CASSYSNPGTAQYF
CDR3nt: TGTGCCAGCAGTTACTCGAACCCCGGGACGGCCCAGTACTTC

v_gene: TRBV7-2
d_gene: TRBD1
abundance: many
j_gene: TRBJ1-3
CDR3aa: CASSLAEQGAGNTIYF
CDR3nt: TGTGCCAGCAGCTTAGCAGAACAGGGGGCTGGAAACACCATATATTTT

v_gene: TRBV24-1
d_gene: -
abundance: many
j_gene: TRBJ2-1
CDR3aa: CATSDRDGPSRISYNEQFF
CDR3nt: TGTGCCACCAGTGATCGGGACGGGCCCTCGCGGATCTCCTACAATGAGCAGTTCTTC

v_gene: TRBV6-5
d_gene: TRBD1
abundance: many
j_gene: TRBJ1-1
CDR3aa: CASSQRTGENTEAFF
CDR3nt: TGTGCCAGCAGTCAGCGGACAGGGGAGAACACTGAAGCTTTCTTT

v_gene: TRBV3-1
d_gene: TRBD2
abundance: -
j_gene: TRBJ2-3
CDR3aa: CASSQESGLAGADTQYF
CDR3nt: TGTGCCAGCAGCCAAGAGAGTGGGCTAGCGGGAGCAGATACGCAGTATTTT

v_gene: TRBV5-8
d_gene: TRBD1
abundance: many
j_gene: TRBJ1-2
CDR3aa: CASSLGPGRGRNYGYTF
CDR3nt: TGTGCCAGCAGCTTGGGTCCTGGCAGGGGGCGGAACTATGGCTACACCTTC

v_gene: TRBV30
d_gene: TRBD2
abundance: many
j_gene: TRBJ2-1
CDR3aa: CAWTFGGVGSYNEQFF
CDR3nt: TGTGCCTGGACCTTCGGGGGGGTAGGGTCCTACAATGAGCAGTTCTTC

v_gene: TRBV4-1
d_gene: TRBD1
abundance: few
j_gene: TRBJ1-1
CDR3aa: CASSPIRIRGRGTEAFF
CDR3nt: TGCGCCAGCAGCCCCATCAGGATCAGGGGGCGGGGTACTGAAGCTTTCTTT

v_gene: TRBV3-1
d_gene: TRBD1
abundance: many
j_gene: TRBJ1-1
CDR3aa: CASSRAGQGNTEAFF
CDR3nt: TGTGCCAGCAGCCGAGCGGGACAGGGAAACACTGAAGCTTTCTTT

v_gene: TRBV28
d_gene: -
abundance: many
j_gene: TRBJ2-7
CDR3aa: CASSPGGTVTHEQYF
CDR3nt: TGTGCCAGCAGTCCTGGGGGGACAGTGACCCACGAGCAGTACTTC

v_gene: TRBV9
d_gene: -
abundance: many
j_gene: TRBJ2-3
CDR3aa: CASSVEGNLAQYF
CDR3nt: TGTGCCAGCAGCGTAGAAGGGAATCTCGCGCAGTATTTT

v_gene: TRBV7-9
d_gene: -
abundance: -
j_gene: TRBJ1-1
CDR3aa: CASRPAGRPVAGGAFF
CDR3nt: TGTGCCAGCAGACCCGCCGGAAGGCCTGTGGCGGGAGGGGCTTTCTTT

v_gene: TRBV27
d_gene: TRBD2
abundance: -
j_gene: TRBJ2-7
CDR3aa: CASSPTGTSSTYEQYF
CDR3nt: TGTGCCAGCAGTCCGACCGGGACTAGCAGTACCTACGAGCAGTACTTC

v_gene: TRBV7-2
d_gene: TRBD2
abundance: many
j_gene: TRBJ2-7
CDR3aa: CASLAGSPPYEQYF
CDR3nt: TGTGCCAGCCTAGCGGGCTCCCCCCCGTACGAGCAGTACTTC

v_gene: TRBV20-1
d_gene: -
abundance: -
j_gene: TRBJ2-7
CDR3aa: CSANGGLFYEQYF
CDR3nt: TGCAGTGCTAACGGGGGACTCTTCTACGAGCAGTACTTC

v_gene: TRBV6-1
d_gene: TRBD2
abundance: many
j_gene: TRBJ2-1
CDR3aa: CASSYDIAGGMNEQFF
CDR3nt: TGTGCCAGCAGTTACGATATAGCGGGAGGGATGAATGAGCAGTTCTTC

v_gene: TRBV5-1
d_gene: TRBD2
abundance: many
j_gene: TRBJ2-1
CDR3aa: CASSLFPAGDSIGEQFF
CDR3nt: TGCGCCAGCAGCTTATTCCCAGCGGGGGATTCGATAGGTGAGCAGTTCTTC

v_gene: TRBV7-2
d_gene: -
abundance: -
j_gene: TRBJ2-1
CDR3aa: CASSLTRGRVGEQFF
CDR3nt: TGTGCCAGCAGCTTAACTCGCGGCCGGGTGGGTGAGCAGTTCTTC

v_gene: TRBV6-2/TRBV6-3
d_gene: -
abundance: many
j_gene: TRBJ2-2
CDR3aa: CASRTAGELFF
CDR3nt: TGTGCCAGCAGGACGGCCGGGGAGCTGTTTTTT

v_gene: TRBV11-3
d_gene: -
abundance: once
j_gene: TRBJ2-2
CDR3aa: CASSLAGPQGELFF
CDR3nt: TGTGCCAGCAGCCTAGCCGGACCTCAGGGGGAGCTGTTTTTT

v_gene: TRBV5-6
d_gene: -
abundance: -
j_gene: TRBJ1-4
CDR3aa: CASSSGHRNEKLFF
CDR3nt: TGTGCCAGCAGCTCGGGACACCGTAATGAAAAACTGTTTTTT